This T cell receptor (beta chain) was observed in a study of CD8 T cells in ankylosing spondylitis (TCRdb year 2017). Regarding the research as a whole: To find TCR variants linked to disease, the study profiled T cell receptor beta repertoires in ankylosing spondylitis patients and healthy donors. The full study cohort was made up of 20 to 25 ankylosing spondylitis patients and more than 90 healthy donors. Peripheral blood samples were taken, and synovial fluid was additionally collected from ankylosing spondylitis patients. Results and caveats for the whole study, not just this receptor: The disease-linked clones were reported to be significantly enriched in matched synovial fluid samples from ankylosing spondylitis patients. Blood from ankylosing spondylitis patients appeared to be characterized by a TCR beta motif composed of under ten highly homologous amino acid variants. Some TCR beta motif variants had previously been reported in synovial fluid and blood of reactive arthritis patients, which suggested common disease-initiation mechanisms. A CD8+ phenotype was shown by the disease-linked clones, which were found at relatively low frequencies in peripheral blood.

The instrument given in TCRdb is Illumina HiSeq 2500. Quantitative 5'-RACE with molecular barcodes was used to prepare TCR beta libraries. The study's processing was this. A new computational method, built on a probabilistic model of VDJ rearrangement, was used to identify disease-linked TCR variants. The public reads were quality trimmed at Q25 with fastp and then assembled into clones with MiXCR by TCRdb, keeping productive beta chains. Each record represents a unique CDR3 protein, reported with the most common genes and DNA among its rows. The V and J calls and clone size are TCRdb's, not the authors'. This sample gives tens of thousands of distinct CDR3 sequences in total; approximately 30% of them show up just once. The leading ten clones occupy around 56% of the sample. This clonotype was counted at least ten times. It has no known antigen specificity. Qualities for individual bases were not recorded, and no much larger clone is one base off.

The specimen was blood, either unsorted or a sorted T cell fraction (not recorded which). The clonotype originates from a male donor with ankylosing spondylitis or in good health (not recorded which).

The DNA sequence reads TGTGCCAGCAGCCCTCACGGGACTAGCGGGGGCAATGAGCAGTTCTTC. Its translation reads: CASSPHGTSGGNEQFF. The chain is made from TRBV7-9 and TRBJ2-1; TRBD2 matches 14 bases in the middle. Measured from the cysteine to the phenylalanine, the CDR3 is 16 residues long. Only the CDR3 DNA stays, 48 bases, in frame from base 1. Germline trimming: 5 bases from V, 6 bases from J; junction bases outside gene matches: 6. The germline V gene (reference sequence) supplies CDR1 SEHNR and CDR2 FQNEAQ.